The clone carrying this TCR beta chain came up many times. This sample is part of a study of regulatory T cells in long-lasting Graves disease. There are 15 residues in the CDR3. Germline V lookup: CDR1 SGHTA, CDR2 FQGNSA. With V trimmed by 5 bases and J by 6 bases, 12 bases remained unmatched. According to the study, TCR beta libraries were built with iRepertoire HTBI primers and CDR3-region Arm-PCR. TCRdb reprocessed the multiplex PCR reads via MiXCR and lists one record per CDR3 protein. The table includes roughly 400,000 distinct CDR3 sequences, less than 25% detected once. The time point: persistent/refractory GD, antithyroid drugs over 5 years with positive TRAb. Generation of the TCR library employed RNA extracted from PBMCs.

This rearrangement joins TRBV7-2 to TRBJ1-2; 7 bases are shared with TRBD1. The source material was peripheral blood mononuclear cells (PBMCs), sampled when the disease was refractory, from a patient treated with antithyroid drugs. This receptor was taken from a female donor with Graves disease. For the CDR3, the DNA is TGTGCCAGCAGCCCACAGGGGTCATCAGGGGATGGCTACACCTTC. Protein sequence: CASSPQGSSGDGYTF.